This T cell receptor (beta chain) was recovered during a study of technical replicates of blood from several donors. V was pared by 3 bases and J by 4 bases, with 16 bases between. This CDR3 contains 16 residues. From germline, CDR1 is SGHAT and CDR2 FQNNGV. The table came from immunoSEQ multiplex PCR; TCRdb's copy has only in-frame clones and leaves some out. The data show tens of thousands of clones, with nearly 97% seen just once and about 0.25% held by the top ten. The chain uses TRBV11-2 and TRBJ2-4, with a possible D match to TRBD2 (6 bases). The sequencing sample was made of T cells isolated from PBMCs. The sequence was obtained from a human donor in good health. The CDR3 spells CASSLLPDSGKNIQYF. CDR3 DNA: TGTGCCAGCAGCTTGCTCCCCGATAGCGGTAAAAACATTCAGTACTTC.